Shown below are 27 T cell receptor beta chains from a single sample sequenced in a study of blood T cell repertoires in COVID-19. The data were produced by immunoSEQ multiplex PCR, yet TCRdb's version contains in-frame clones alone and is incomplete. The data contain around 130,000 clones, around 80% of them singletons. Material: peripheral blood. All receptors come from a man between 65 and 85 years old with acute or convalescent COVID-19.

The J gene is TRBJ2-3, the V gene TRBV6-4, with 8 bases aligning to TRBD2. The CDR3 consists of 14 residues. CDR1 and CDR2 (germline): MRHNA, SNTAGT. V lost 4 bases to trimming and J lost 0 bases; unmatched junction nucleotides: 0. CDR3 bases: TGTGCCAGCAGTGGCGGGGGGAGCACAGATACGCAGTATTTT. Translating gives CASSGGGSTDTQYF.

Here the CDR3 reads CASRIGQGAWNQPQHF. The CDR3 DNA follows: TGTGCCAGCCGGATAGGACAGGGGGCTTGGAATCAGCCCCAGCATTTT. V usage is TRBV19 and J usage is TRBJ1-5, with 11 bases lining up with TRBD1. The CDR3 extends over 16 amino acids. Germline CDR1 and CDR2: LNHDA and SQIVND (reference sequence). V lost 9 bases, J lost 4 bases, and 11 bases stayed unmatched.

The rearrangement joins TRBV23-1 to TRBJ1-2; the match to TRBD1 covers 8 bases. TRBV23-1 is identified as an open reading frame with a role that is uncertain. The CDR3 extends over 14 amino acids. The junction had 6 bases not matched to a gene; V was cut back by 6 bases and J by 3 bases. The CDR3 DNA is TGCGCCAGCAGGTTGGGACAGGAGGACTATGGCTACACCTTC. Its translation is CASRLGQEDYGYTF.

The chain is built from TRBV13 and TRBJ1-2; D unresolved. Germline-derived CDR1 and CDR2 are PRHDT and FYEKMQ (reference sequence). The V and J ends lost 4 bases and 2 bases respectively, with 8 bases between them. The CDR3 extends over 13 amino acids. CDR3 coding DNA: TGTGCCAGCAGCTCGGGAGGGAACTATGGCTACACCTTC. This sequence encodes CASSSGGNYGYTF.

The V gene is TRBV19, the J gene TRBJ2-1; 14 nucleotides match TRBD2. The CDR3 loop spans 15 amino acids. J lost 6 bases, V lost 9 bases, and 7 bases had no gene match. Germline V lookup: CDR1 LNHDA, CDR2 SQIVND (reference sequence). CDR3 DNA sequence: TGTGCCAGCTCCCCCGGGACTAGCGGGGGCAATGAGCAGTTCTTC. Amino acids: CASSPGTSGGNEQFF.

This sequence joins TRBV2 and TRBJ2-3, with D perhaps matching TRBD1 (6 bases). This CDR3 region has 14 residues. Trimming stripped 3 bases from V and 2 bases from J, with 9 bases between. Germline CDR1 reads SNHLY; CDR2 reads FYNNEI. The chain's CDR3 is CASSDDRNTDTQYF. The CDR3 region has the DNA TGTGCCAGCAGTGATGACAGGAACACAGATACGCAGTATTTT.

The rearrangement joins TRBV13 to TRBJ1-1; 9 bases are shared with TRBD1. The germline CDR1 and CDR2 sequences are PRHDT and FYEKMQ (reference sequence). With 5 bases clipped from V and 11 bases from J, the junction kept 9 bases outside the gene matches. The CDR3 length is 13 residues. Written as DNA, the CDR3 is TGTGCCAGCAGCATGGACAGGGGCCGCGGGGCTTTCTTT. Its protein is CASSMDRGRGAFF.

This chain joins TRBV18 and TRBJ1-2; 7 nucleotides line up with TRBD1. The CDR3 is 17 amino acids. V lost 6 bases, J lost 0 bases, and 13 bases stayed unmatched. Per germline, CDR1 KGHSH and CDR2 LQKENI. The CDR3 is CASSPATGARANYGYTF. The CDR3, as DNA: TGTGCCAGCTCGCCTGCCACAGGGGCACGGGCTAACTATGGCTACACCTTC.

Here the CDR3 DNA reads TGCGCCAGCAGCTTGGAGGGACGGGGGGCCTACGAGCAGTACTTC. Translating it yields CASSLEGRGAYEQYF. V gene TRBV5-1 combines with J gene TRBJ2-7; 7 nucleotides agree with TRBD2. The V and J ends lost 0 bases and 2 bases, in that order; junction bases with no gene match: 5. The length of the CDR3 is 15 residues. The germline V gene encodes CDR1 SGHRS and CDR2 YFSETQ.

V usage is TRBV13 and J usage is TRBJ1-5, with D tentatively TRBD1 (5 bases). With 4 bases removed from V and 6 bases from J, the gap between germline ends came to 16 bases. Looked up from germline, CDR1 is PRHDT and CDR2 is FYEKMQ (reference sequence). The CDR3 has 15 residues. CDR3 DNA: TGTGCCAGCAGCTCCTCCCCAGGGATCGGTCAGCCCCAGCATTTT. It encodes CASSSSPGIGQPQHF.

This clone was recorded only once. Its ends do not fully match the called genes, so a read error is possible. The chain recombines TRBV20-1 with TRBJ2-7; a weak D match, TRBD1 (5 bases). The V gene's germline CDR1 is DFQATT and CDR2 SNEGSKA (reference sequence). The CDR3 has 11 residues. CDR3 sequence reads: CSAHRQGPAWF. CDR3 bases: TGCAGTGCCCATCGTCAGGGCCCTGCGTGGTTC.

This chain joins TRBV5-4 and TRBJ1-2; 7 nucleotides align to TRBD1. J was trimmed by 1 base and V by 4 bases; bases with no gene match: 10. The CDR3 totals 16 residues. Germline-derived CDR1 and CDR2 are SGHNT and YYREEE (reference sequence). The CDR3 nucleotides are TGTGCCAGCAGCGTCCTGACAGGGACAAATAACTATGGCTACACCTTC. Protein product: CASSVLTGTNNYGYTF.

The rearrangement uses TRBV5-1 and TRBJ1-1; possible D gene TRBD1, 6 bases. This CDR3 spans 14 amino acids. Trimming removed 4 bases from V and 1 base from J, with 11 bases in between. Germline-derived CDR1 and CDR2 are SGHRS and YFSETQ. The CDR3 is CASSARTANTEAFF. CDR3 DNA: TGCGCCAGCAGCGCCCGGACAGCGAACACTGAAGCTTTCTTT.

This clone has only one observation. CDR3 region: CAISEGTAINYGYTF. In nucleotides, the CDR3 is TGTGCCATCAGTGAAGGGACAGCTATTAACTATGGCTACACCTTC. This chain uses TRBV10-3 with TRBJ1-2; 7 positions match TRBD1. The junction had 5 bases not matched to a gene; V was cut back by 3 bases and J by 1 base. The CDR3 has 15 amino acids. Germline values: CDR1 ENHRY, CDR2 SYGVKD.

This clone was detected only a few times. V and J are TRBV30 and TRBJ2-7; 7 bases match TRBD2. After removal of 3 bases from V and 4 bases from J, the junction contained 12 bases not matched to a gene. Germline V gives CDR1 GTSNPN, CDR2 SVGIG (reference sequence). The CDR3 is 15 residues long. CDR3: CAWSGGPGRGYEQYF. DNA of the CDR3: TGTGCCTGGAGCGGGGGTCCGGGGCGGGGGTACGAGCAGTACTTC. Using reference TRBV30 and TRBJ2-7 for the parts outside the CDR3, the full variable domain is SQTIHQWPATLVQPVGSPLSLECTVEGTSNPNLYWYRQAAGRGLQLLFYSVGIGQISSEVPQNLSASRPQDRQFILSSKKLLLSDSGFYLCAWSGGPGRGYEQYFGPGTRLTVT.

The chain links TRBV3-1 (or the pseudogene TRBV3-2) to TRBJ2-2; a weak D match, TRBD1 (5 bases). Trimming took 5 bases from V and 5 from J, leaving 9 bases between them. The CDR3 is 13 residues long. Germline CDR1 is LGHDT and CDR2 is YNNKEL (reference sequence). In DNA form, the CDR3 reads TGTGCCAGCAGCATACGACAGACCGGGGAGCTGTTTTTT. Translating it yields CASSIRQTGELFF.

The CDR3, as DNA: TGTGCCAGCAGTGTCCGGGGGTATAGCAATCAGCCCCAGCATTTT. This codes for CASSVRGYSNQPQHF. This chain uses TRBV2 with TRBJ1-5; a possible D gene is TRBD1 (5 bases). Germline values: CDR1 SNHLY, CDR2 FYNNEI. CDR3 length equals 15 residues. With 4 bases removed from V and 0 bases from J, the gap between germline ends came to 10 bases. Looking up the rest from reference TRBV2 and TRBJ1-5 gives the full variable domain: EPEVTQTPSHQVTQMGQEVILRCVPISNHLYFYWYRQILGQKVEFLVSFYNNEISEKSEIFDDQFSVERPDGSNFTLKIRSTKLEDSAMYFCASSVRGYSNQPQHFGDGTRLSIL.

The V call is TRBV3-1 (or the pseudogene TRBV3-2), the J call TRBJ2-3; TRBD2 agrees at 7 bases. This CDR3 is 17 amino acids long. J gave up 2 bases and V 0 bases, and 8 bases lay outside the gene matches. Germline CDR1 and CDR2: LGHDT and YNNKEL (reference sequence). The CDR3 is CASSQDWAGETTDTQYF. The CDR3, as DNA: TGTGCCAGCAGCCAAGATTGGGCGGGGGAGACCACAGATACGCAGTATTTT.

The chain is built from TRBV28 and TRBJ1-4, with D maybe TRBD1 (5 bases). Germline CDR1 MDHEN, CDR2 SYDVKM. V lost 3 bases and J 1 base, leaving 6 bases between the germline ends. The CDR3 is 14 residues long. Here the CDR3 reads CASSLGGTNEKLFF. The CDR3 DNA follows: TGTGCCAGCAGTTTGGGGGGAACTAATGAAAAACTGTTTTTT. The full variable domain, with the rest looked up from reference TRBV28 and TRBJ1-4, is DVKVTQSSRYLVKRTGEKVFLECVQDMDHENMFWYRQDPGLGLRLIYFSYDVKMKEKGDIPEGYSVSREKKERFSLILESASTNQTSMYLCASSLGGTNEKLFFGSGTQLSVL.

V is TRBV6-5 and J is TRBJ2-7; D possibly corresponds to TRBD1 (6 bases). V lost 2 bases to trimming and J lost 3 bases, with 11 bases between them. This CDR3 region has 14 residues. Germline V gives CDR1 MNHEY, CDR2 SVGAGI. This CDR3 is CASSYASGDYEQYF. The CDR3 DNA reads as TGTGCCAGCAGTTACGCTTCAGGGGACTACGAGCAGTACTTC.

The chain couples TRBV30 to TRBJ2-2; D ambiguous. V shed 3 bases and J shed 8 bases, with 13 bases lying between them. The CDR3 runs to 13 residues. Germline V CDR1 and CDR2: GTSNPN, SVGIG (reference sequence). CDR3 amino acids: CAWRNINSGELFF. CDR3 sequence (DNA): TGTGCCTGGAGGAATATAAACTCTGGGGAGCTGTTTTTT.

The chain combines TRBV27 with TRBJ1-5, with TRBD1 matching 9 bases. CDR1 is MNHEY, CDR2 SMNVEV, per germline (reference sequence). The CDR3 is made up of 16 amino acids. Losses at the gene ends were 5 bases for V and 7 bases for J; bases not matched to a gene: 12. The DNA for the CDR3 is TGTGCCAGCAGTCGAGTACCGGGACAGGGTTGGCAGCCCCAGCATTTT. It codes for CASSRVPGQGWQPQHF.

This clone was counted many times. This rearrangement joins TRBV6-6 to TRBJ2-7; a weak D match, TRBD2 (6 bases). With 0 bases removed from V and 4 bases from J, the gap between germline ends came to 13 bases. Per the germline V gene, CDR1 is MNHNY and CDR2 is SVGAGI (reference sequence). CDR3 length: 15 amino acids. The CDR3 DNA is TGTGCCAGCAGTTACTCGGCGGGGCTCACATACGAGCAGTACTTC. Its protein product is CASSYSAGLTYEQYF.

The chain uses TRBV3-1 (or the pseudogene TRBV3-2) and TRBJ1-1, with 9 bases matching TRBD1. V lost 2 bases to trimming and J lost 11 bases; unmatched junction nucleotides: 6. CDR3 length: 13 residues. Germline CDR1 is LGHDT and CDR2 is YNNKEL (reference sequence). In DNA form, the CDR3 reads TGTGCCAGCAGCCAATCGAACAGGGGGCGTGCTTTCTTT. Protein product: CASSQSNRGRAFF.

The gene calls are TRBV28 and TRBJ2-2; 9 bases match TRBD1. V shed 6 bases and J 1 base; nucleotides not matched to a gene: 3. The germline V gene has CDR1 MDHEN and CDR2 SYDVKM. The CDR3 consists of 15 residues. The CDR3 spells CASRLDRGNTGELFF. CDR3 DNA sequence: TGTGCCAGCAGGTTGGACAGGGGGAACACCGGGGAGCTGTTTTTT.

The J gene is TRBJ1-2, the V gene TRBV5-4, with 8 bases matching TRBD1. Germline V lookup: CDR1 SGHNT, CDR2 YYREEE (reference sequence). The CDR3 covers 16 residues. V trimming: 4 bases; J trimming: 0 bases; junction bases outside the gene matches: 8. The CDR3 sequence: CASSLRQGMANYGYTF. The DNA for the CDR3 is TGTGCCAGCAGCCTTCGACAGGGGATGGCTAACTATGGCTACACCTTC.

The chain has TRBV4-1 and TRBJ2-1; TRBD2 agrees at 9 bases. CDR1 and CDR2 (germline): MGHRA, YSYEKL. This CDR3 comprises 17 residues. J was trimmed by 4 bases and V by 0 bases; bases with no gene match: 7. CDR3 amino acids: CASSQDDLAGSYNEQFF. The DNA of the CDR3 is TGCGCCAGCAGCCAAGATGATCTAGCGGGGAGTTACAATGAGCAGTTCTTC.